This T cell receptor beta chain is from a study of CD8 T cells in ankylosing spondylitis. Whole-study findings and limits: Reactive arthritis synovial fluid and blood previously showed some of these motif variants. The clones that were linked to disease were reported to be significantly enriched in matched synovial fluid samples from ankylosing spondylitis patients. Made up of fewer than ten highly homologous variants, a TCR beta motif appeared characteristic of ankylosing spondylitis blood.

The CDR3 runs 14 residues. Germline CDR1 and CDR2: DFQATT and SNEGSKA (reference sequence). With molecular barcodes, quantitative 5'-RACE was used to make the TCR beta libraries. TCRdb itself ran the 5' RACE reads through MiXCR, one entry per CDR3 protein. Here the sample spans almost 400,000 distinct CDR3 sequences, 20% to 25% being singletons. With regard to this clonotype: Its target is not known. A much larger clone lies one base from this, so it may be a read error.

The TCR sequence derives from a male donor with ankylosing spondylitis. The genes are TRBV20-1 and TRBJ2-3; D is undetermined. The J call may be faulty, since TRBJ1-5 better matches the DNA end. Material for sequencing was blood, either unsorted or a sorted T cell fraction (not recorded which). CDR3 loop: CSARVAGSTDTQHF. CDR3 DNA: TGCAGTGCTAGAGTAGCAGGTAGCACAGATACGCAGCATTTT.